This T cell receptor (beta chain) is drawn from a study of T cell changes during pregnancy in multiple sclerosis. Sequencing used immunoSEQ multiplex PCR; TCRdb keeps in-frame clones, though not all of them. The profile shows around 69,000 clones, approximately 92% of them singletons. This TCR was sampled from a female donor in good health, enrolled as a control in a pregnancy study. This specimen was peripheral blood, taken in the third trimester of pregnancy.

In DNA form, the CDR3 reads TGTGCCAGCAGGGGCTACCGCACAGATACGCAGTATTTT. As protein: CASRGYRTDTQYF. V gene TRBV5-8 combines with J gene TRBJ2-3; no definite D call. CDR3 size: 13 residues. Germline CDR1 is SGHTS and CDR2 is YDEGEE. V lost 5 bases to trimming and J lost 1 base, with 8 bases between them.